Listed here are 5 T cell receptor beta chains from one sample, sequenced in a study of human T cells and chemical hapten exposure. The time point: patch test 1, 2 weeks after DPC sensitization. Treatment here: therapeutic diphenylcyclopropenone sensitization with weekly scalp DPC. TCRdb re-called the RACE reads with MiXCR, one entry per CDR3 protein. The table lists 340,000 or so distinct CDR3 sequences, 6% to 8.5% of them singletons. This sample comprised whole blood, obtained in connection with sensitization to the hapten diphenylcyclopropenone (DPC). These receptors originate from a woman between 18 and 30 years old with alopecia areata. Some clones in this sample may be carry-over from other donors' samples.

This clonotype was counted many times. The rearrangement links TRBV6-1 to TRBJ2-7, with TRBD1 identical over 11 bases. The V gene end was trimmed by 6 bases and the J gene end by 3 bases; junction bases not matched to a gene: 4. CDR3 size: 14 residues. CDR1 and CDR2 (germline): MNHNS, SASEGT. CDR3 DNA sequence: TGTGCCAGCAGGGACAGGGGGCTCGTCTACGAGCAGTACTTC. Translation: CASRDRGLVYEQYF.

This clonotype has more than one count but fewer than ten. V gene TRBV5-1 combines with J gene TRBJ2-3; D is perhaps TRBD2 (6 bases). The V end lost 3 bases, the J end lost 4 bases, and 15 bases lay between the germline ends. The CDR3 extends over 15 amino acids. Germline loops: CDR1 SGHRS, CDR2 YFSETQ. The DNA for the CDR3 is TGCGCCAGCAGCTCTGAAGGCGGGGTAGCAGATACGCAGTATTTT. Translating gives CASSSEGGVADTQYF.

The V call is TRBV10-3, the J call TRBJ1-3, with D unclear. Germline CDR1 is ENHRY and CDR2 is SYGVKD. The CDR3 contains 14 residues. Trimming removed 5 bases from V and 0 bases from J, with 8 bases in between. CDR3 amino acids: CAISQVSSGNTIYF. In nucleotides, the CDR3 is TGTGCCATCAGTCAAGTGAGCTCTGGAAACACCATATATTTT.

In this sample, this clonotype turned up a few times. The chain has TRBV6-6 and TRBJ1-1; D is perhaps TRBD1 (6 bases). V was clipped by 2 bases and J by 0 bases, with 13 bases between them. The CDR3 has 16 amino acids. CDR1 and CDR2 (germline): MNHNY, SVGAGI (reference sequence). DNA of the CDR3: TGTGCCAGCAGTTACGGTCAGGGGCCCTTGAACACTGAAGCTTTCTTT. This codes for CASSYGQGPLNTEAFF.

This chain joins TRBV7-2 and TRBJ1-1; D is unresolved. Trimming removed 8 bases at V and 5 bases at J, with 18 bases between. The CDR3 contains 14 residues. Per the germline V gene, CDR1 is SGHTA and CDR2 is FQGNSA. CDR3 region: CASSLAGRVTEAFF. DNA of the CDR3: TGTGCCAGCTCCCTCGCCGGGCGGGTGACTGAAGCTTTCTTT.